The rows below give T cell receptor beta chains drawn from one sample of a study of cytomegalovirus exposure and HLA in healthy donors. Profiling relied on immunoSEQ multiplex PCR, and the TCRdb table lists in-frame clones only, not all of them. The sample holds more than 85,000 clones; 65% to 80% are singletons and the top ten take around 15%. Material: PBMCs. The receptors shown here come from a woman between 50 and 59 years old in good health and CMV-seropositive. Each CDR3 is given with its conserved first and last residue. A D gene is named only where the DNA matches it firmly. The size of a clone is reported for some rows only, either as once, few or many, or as a class for expanded clones.

TRBJ1-6 TRBD1 TRBV4-1 - CASSQGGQRNSPLHF TGCGCCAGCAGCCAAGGGGGACAGAGAAATTCACCCCTCCACTTT
TRBJ2-7 TRBD2 TRBV29-1 - CSVAGGDEQYF TGCAGCGTTGCGGGGGGGGACGAGCAGTACTTC
TRBJ2-2 - TRBV7-6 few CASAHFRTGELFF TGTGCCAGCGCCCATTTTCGGACCGGGGAGCTGTTTTTT
TRBJ2-1 TRBD2 TRBV7-9 - CASSATGLAGGTSYNEQFF TGTGCCAGCAGCGCGACAGGACTAGCGGGAGGGACCTCCTACAATGAGCAGTTCTTC
TRBJ2-7 TRBD1 TRBV5-6 few CASSLAGTGSYEQYF TGTGCCAGCAGCTTGGCCGGGACAGGGTCCTACGAGCAGTACTTC
TRBJ2-6 - TRBV5-1 - CASSLPNRDSGANVLTF TGCGCCAGCAGCTTACCGAACAGGGACTCTGGGGCCAACGTCCTGACTTTC
TRBJ1-4 - TRBV15 once CATSRTTGRGLFF TGTGCCACCAGCCGAACGACGGGTAGAGGGCTGTTTTTT
TRBJ2-7 TRBD2 TRBV7-2 - CASSLAPETSGKPYEQYF TGTGCCAGCAGCTTAGCGCCTGAGACTAGCGGTAAGCCATACGAGCAGTACTTC
TRBJ1-5 - TRBV15 once CATREQGGFGNQPQHF TGTGCCACCAGAGAGCAGGGAGGATTCGGCAATCAGCCCCAGCATTTT
TRBJ2-5 - TRBV7-9 once CASSFGGGNQETQYF TGTGCCAGCAGCTTCGGTGGGGGGAACCAAGAGACCCAGTACTTC
TRBJ1-2 - TRBV5-6 - CASSLRGYYGYTF TGTGCCAGCAGCTTGAGGGGGTACTATGGCTACACCTTC
TRBJ1-4 - TRBV7-9 - CASSLGTANEKLFF TGTGCCAGCAGCTTAGGGACAGCTAATGAAAAACTGTTTTTT
TRBJ2-1 - TRBV7-3 - CASSPTRGSSYNEQFF TGTGCCAGCAGCCCCACTAGGGGGAGCTCCTACAATGAGCAGTTCTTC
TRBJ1-5 TRBD1 TRBV9 - CASSLGQGPNQPQHF TGTGCCAGCAGCCTCGGACAGGGCCCCAATCAGCCCCAGCATTTT
TRBJ2-7 - TRBV21-1 - CASSGTEYPYEQYF TGTGCCAGCAGCGGGACAGAGTACCCCTACGAGCAGTACTTC
TRBJ2-1 TRBD1 TRBV5-6 - CASSLPGGPHNEQFF TGTGCCAGCAGCTTGCCAGGGGGCCCCCACAATGAGCAGTTCTTC
TRBJ2-3 - TRBV11-2 - CASSLGGGGFGDTQYF TGTGCCAGCAGCTTAGGAGGGGGAGGGTTTGGTGATACGCAGTATTTT
TRBJ2-1 TRBD1 TRBV6-5 few CASSQDRGQGNEQFF TGTGCCAGCAGTCAGGACAGGGGGCAGGGGAATGAGCAGTTCTTC
TRBJ2-7 TRBD2 TRBV9 - CASSVGGGLGNNEQYF TGTGCCAGCAGCGTAGGGGGCGGACTAGGGAATAACGAGCAGTACTTC
TRBJ1-1 - TRBV19 few CASTTSGNTEAFF TGTGCCAGTACCACTTCCGGGAACACTGAAGCTTTCTTT
TRBJ2-3 - TRBV15 - CATSRGGANRRGTQYF TGTGCCACCAGCAGAGGGGGAGCGAATCGGCGGGGTACGCAGTATTTT